This TCR beta chain derives from a study of T cell responses to AZD1222 COVID-19 vaccine. Profiling relied on immunoSEQ multiplex PCR, and the TCRdb table lists in-frame clones only, not all of them. The table has some 130,000 clones, around 90% seen once. V was clipped by 2 bases and J by 4 bases, with 21 bases between them. The CDR3 spans 17 residues. Per the germline V gene, CDR1 is MGHRA and CDR2 is YSYEKL. A word on this clone: Its cognate antigen is unknown.

Findings and caveats of the study: Across spike, vaccine-associated CD4 TCRs were found, dominant at 160-218 and 743-854. Recipients of two AZD1222 doses showed rising Spike-specific TCR breadth and depth. Variant regions that are unmutated are reportedly the target of nearly half of spike-specific TCRs. The donor cohort was predominantly white British with a female majority, and clonal diversity may have been underestimated.

V and J are TRBV4-1 and TRBJ2-7, with TRBD1 as a possible D gene (6 bases). The TCR comes from an adult who received the AZD1222 COVID-19 vaccine. The input for sequencing was peripheral blood, taken 28 days after the second AZD1222 dose. The CDR3 reads CASSQWFGTRNQYEQYF. In DNA, the CDR3 is TGCGCCAGCAGCCAATGGTTCGGGACACGAAACCAATACGAGCAGTACTTC.